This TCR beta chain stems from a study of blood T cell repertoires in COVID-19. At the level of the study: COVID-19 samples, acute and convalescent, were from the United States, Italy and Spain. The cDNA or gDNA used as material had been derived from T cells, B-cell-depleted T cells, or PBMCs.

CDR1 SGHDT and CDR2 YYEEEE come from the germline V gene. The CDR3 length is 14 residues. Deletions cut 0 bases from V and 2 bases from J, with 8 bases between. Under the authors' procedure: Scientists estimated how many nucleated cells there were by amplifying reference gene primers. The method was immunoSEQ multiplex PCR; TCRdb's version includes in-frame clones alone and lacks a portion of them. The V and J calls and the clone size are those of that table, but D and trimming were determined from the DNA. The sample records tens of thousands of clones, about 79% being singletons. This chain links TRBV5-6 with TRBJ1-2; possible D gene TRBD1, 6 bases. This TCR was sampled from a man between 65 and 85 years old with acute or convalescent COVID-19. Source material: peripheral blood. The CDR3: CASSLGQGNYGYTF. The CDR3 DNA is TGTGCCAGCAGCTTGGGCCAGGGGAACTATGGCTACACCTTC.